A selection of T cell receptor beta chains follows, all from one sample in a study of T cell repertoires in cytomegalovirus infection. Their cognate antigens are unknown. TCRdb reanalysed the reads using MiXCR and keeps one entry per CDR3 protein. Among around 500,000 distinct CDR3 sequences listed, about two fifths were seen once. Source: cultured PBMCs, taken from culture after CMV antigen stimulation. The receptor source for this set is a human donor in good health (CMV status not recorded). Some clones in this sample may be carry-over from other donors' samples. Each CDR3 is given with its conserved first and last residue. A D gene is named only where the DNA matches it firmly. Only part of the rows carry a size: once, few, many, or a class if the clone is expanded.

clone_size,v_call,j_call,d_call,cdr3_length,cdr3_aa,cdr3_nt
once,TRBV24-1,TRBJ2-3,TRBD1,15,CATSDWTGGTDTQYF,TGTGCCACCAGTGACTGGACAGGGGGCACAGATACGCAGTATTTT
few,TRBV3-1,TRBJ2-1,TRBD2,15,CASSQDWAGGNEQFF,TGTGCCAGCAGCCAAGATTGGGCGGGGGGGAATGAGCAGTTCTTC
NA,TRBV7-2,TRBJ1-1,NA,17,CASSSRSSRAPGTEAFF,TGTGCCAGCAGCTCCAGGTCGAGCCGGGCCCCCGGAACTGAAGCTTTCTTT
NA,TRBV28,TRBJ2-1,NA,13,CASSLGVFNEQFF,TGTGCCAGCAGTCTCGGGGTATTCAATGAGCAGTTCTTC
NA,TRBV12-3/TRBV12-4,TRBJ2-5,NA,14,CASRVRGVQETQYF,TGTGCCAGCAGAGTTCGAGGGGTGCAAGAGACCCAGTACTTC
NA,TRBV27,TRBJ2-1,TRBD2,13,CASSALAGWEQFF,TGTGCCAGCAGCGCCCTAGCGGGATGGGAGCAGTTCTTC
NA,TRBV7-2,TRBJ2-7,NA,16,CASSSRSGRGGGEQYF,TGTGCCAGCAGCTCAAGGTCTGGAAGGGGTGGTGGCGAGCAGTACTTC
NA,TRBV10-3,TRBJ2-7,TRBD1,14,CAISETGTGAEQYF,TGTGCCATCAGTGAGACCGGGACAGGGGCCGAGCAGTACTTC
NA,TRBV5-1,TRBJ2-7,NA,13,CASSLEMAYEQYF,TGCGCCAGCAGCTTGGAGATGGCCTACGAGCAGTACTTC
many,TRBV7-2,TRBJ2-3,NA,18,CASSLTPDSPSSTDTQYF,TGTGCCAGCAGCCTCACCCCCGACTCTCCATCTAGCACAGATACGCAGTATTTT
few,TRBV4-3,TRBJ1-1,NA,15,CASSQDLGESTEAFF,TGCGCCAGCAGCCAAGATTTAGGGGAAAGCACTGAAGCTTTCTTT
NA,TRBV12-3/TRBV12-4,TRBJ1-5,NA,12,CATSVSNQPQHF,TGTGCCACCTCCGTTAGCAATCAGCCCCAGCATTTT
NA,TRBV5-6,TRBJ1-4,NA,13,CASSLGAGSKLFF,TGTGCCAGCAGCTTGGGGGCAGGGAGTAAACTGTTTTTT
NA,TRBV19,TRBJ1-2,TRBD1,13,CASRRDRNYGYTF,TGTGCCAGCCGGAGGGACAGGAACTATGGCTACACCTTC
NA,TRBV19,TRBJ2-2,NA,17,CASSIDLARVRTGELFF,TGTGCCAGTAGTATAGATCTCGCCAGGGTGCGCACCGGGGAGCTGTTTTTT
NA,TRBV23-1,TRBJ2-7,TRBD2,16,CASSQRTSGEYYEQYF,TGCGCCAGCAGTCAACGAACTAGCGGAGAGTACTACGAGCAGTACTTC
NA,TRBV19,TRBJ2-3,TRBD2,15,CASSIGGRESDTQYF,TGTGCCAGTAGTATCGGCGGGAGAGAATCCGATACGCAGTATTTT
NA,TRBV4-1,TRBJ2-5,NA,13,CASSPSVKETQYF,TGCGCCAGCAGCCCGTCCGTTAAAGAGACCCAGTACTTC
few,TRBV10-3,TRBJ2-3,NA,16,CAIHDEGRPNTDTQYF,TGTGCCATCCATGACGAGGGCCGACCTAACACAGATACGCAGTATTTT
NA,TRBV7-6,TRBJ1-2,NA,14,CASSPRGENYGYTF,TGTGCCAGCAGCCCCAGGGGAGAAAACTATGGCTACACCTTC
NA,TRBV2,TRBJ2-3,TRBD2,14,CASNGRGGTDTQYF,TGTGCCAGCAACGGCCGGGGGGGCACAGATACGCAGTATTTT
NA,TRBV7-2,TRBJ2-1,TRBD2,20,CASSLALGLAGDIRHNEQFF,TGTGCCAGCAGCTTAGCTTTGGGCCTAGCGGGGGACATCCGACACAATGAGCAGTTCTTC